The T cell receptor beta chain described here comes from a study of TIL therapy for anti-PD-1-resistant metastatic lung cancer. Study-wide background: Progressing patients received lymphodepletion, expanded TIL infusion and IL-2. Median tumor mutation burden was roughly 1.4 mutations per megabase.

Time point here: pre-treatment sample, taken before nivolumab and TIL therapy. This was the immunoSEQ v3 assay. Repertoires were generated with immunoSEQ multiplex PCR, while TCRdb's copy carries only in-frame clones and drops some. This table holds about 49,000 clones, around 79% found once. The CDR3 sequence is 15 residues long. Per the germline V gene, CDR1 is SGHVS and CDR2 is FNYEAQ. The V and J ends lost 5 bases and 4 bases, in that order; junction bases with no gene match: 10. The V gene is TRBV7-6, the J gene TRBJ1-1; 7 nucleotides agree with TRBD1. This clonotype was obtained from a man between 65 and 80 years old with non-small cell lung cancer. The input for sequencing was blood, taken at baseline. The chain's CDR3 is CASSANRGGGTEAFF. The CDR3 DNA is TGTGCCAGCAGCGCCAACAGGGGCGGGGGCACTGAAGCTTTCTTT.